The clone carrying this T cell receptor beta chain was observed many times. Its specificity is not known. The data stem from a study of human T cells and chemical hapten exposure. Study results and caveats: Expanded TCRs grouped into significantly more large CDR3 similarity clusters than controls produced. The presence of alopecia in the donors means their immune response may differ from healthy people's. No alteration of TCRs above 1 in 1000 frequency was seen with DPC sensitization.

The library tagged each cDNA molecule with unique molecular identifiers. TCRdb redid the calling of the RACE reads with MiXCR, one entry per CDR3 protein. The data contain tens of thousands of distinct CDR3 sequences, about 10% of them seen just once; the ten biggest clones take up approximately 5.9%. Time point given: pre-sensitization, week 0. Treatment in this sample: therapeutic diphenylcyclopropenone sensitization with weekly scalp DPC. This CDR3 is 14 amino acids long. V was cut by 5 bases and J by 1 base, with 9 bases left in between. Material: whole blood, obtained in connection with sensitization to the hapten diphenylcyclopropenone (DPC). The V gene is TRBV12-3 or TRBV12-4, the J gene TRBJ1-5; no definite D call. This sequence was found in a man aged 25 to 40 with alopecia areata. Some clones in this sample may be carry-over from other donors' samples. CDR3 DNA sequence: TGTGCCAGCAGTCTCGGACGGAGCAATCAGCCCCAGCATTTT. Protein product: CASSLGRSNQPQHF.